This record looks at one TCR beta chain sequence and its context. Sequencing used immunoSEQ multiplex PCR; TCRdb keeps in-frame clones, though not all of them. The sample carries around 100,000 clones, roughly 87% recorded once. The data were taken from a study of blood T cell repertoires in COVID-19. Turning to the study itself: Samples representing acute and convalescent COVID-19 were sourced from the United States, Italy and Spain. PBMCs, B-cell-depleted T cells, or T cells provided the cDNA or gDNA that made up the material.

With 5 bases removed from V and 1 base from J, the gap between germline ends came to 26 bases. The germline gives CDR1 SGHVS, CDR2 FNYEAQ. CDR3 length equals 20 residues. This clonotype was obtained from a human donor in a cohort sampled during active COVID-19. The sequenced sample was peripheral blood. The gene calls are TRBV7-6 and TRBJ2-2; D ambiguous. CDR3 in DNA: TGTGCCAGCAGCCATCTTACCACCAAACTGACCAGAGGGAACACCGGGGAGCTGTTTTTT. Its protein product is CASSHLTTKLTRGNTGELFF.